This T cell receptor beta chain was observed in a study of T cell repertoires in cytomegalovirus infection. This clonotype came up many times. The ends were cut back, 0 bases at V and 5 bases at J, with 2 bases in the middle. The CDR3 extends over 12 amino acids. Germline loops: CDR1 ENHRY, CDR2 SYGVKD. Using its own MiXCR run on the reads, TCRdb lists one record per CDR3 protein. The sample shows around 450,000 distinct CDR3 sequences, about 11% of them seen only once. Source material: PBMCs. This sequence originates from a human donor in good health (CMV status not recorded). Some clones in this sample may be carry-over from other donors' samples. This chain uses TRBV10-3 with TRBJ1-5; D is unclear. CDR3 sequence reads: CAISESDQPQHF. In nucleotides, the CDR3 is TGTGCCATCAGTGAGTCCGATCAGCCCCAGCATTTT.